These 15 T cell receptor beta chains were all obtained from the same sample, sequenced in a study of CD8 T cells in Susac syndrome. Reverse transcription of 0.5 to 1 ug RNA was carried out with random hexamers. TCRdb reprocessed the immunoSEQ multiplex PCR reads with MiXCR, giving one entry per CDR3 protein. This sample yields over 150,000 distinct CDR3 sequences, of which 85% to 95% are seen a single time; 0.099% belongs to the top ten. Source material: CD4+ T cells from PBMCs. The receptors were gathered from a human donor with Susac syndrome.

This chain links TRBV2 with TRBJ2-1, with 9 positions matching TRBD2. V dropped 4 bases and J dropped 5; count of bases not matched to a gene: 6. Per the germline V gene, CDR1 is SNHLY and CDR2 is FYNNEI. CDR3 length: 15 residues. The CDR3 region is CASSGRTSADNEQFF. As DNA, the CDR3 is TGTGCCAGCAGTGGGAGGACTAGCGCTGACAATGAGCAGTTCTTC.

This chain uses TRBV20-1 with TRBJ1-2, with 7 bases aligning to TRBD1. CDR1 is DFQATT and CDR2 is SNEGSKA in the germline V gene (reference sequence). CDR3 length equals 15 residues. V gave up 4 bases and J gave up 2 bases; unmatched junction bases: 10. The CDR3 DNA is TGCAGTGCTAAGCTGCAGGGGGATGTGAACTATGGCTACACCTTC. It codes for CSAKLQGDVNYGYTF.

This rearrangement joins TRBV20-1 to TRBJ2-4; 13 bases agree with TRBD2. There are 16 residues in the CDR3. The V gene's germline CDR1 is DFQATT and CDR2 SNEGSKA (reference sequence). The junction had 15 bases not matched to a gene; V was cut back by 6 bases and J by 10 bases. The DNA of the CDR3 is TGCAGTGCCCCTAGGTCCGGGACTAGCGGGATTAGTATTCAGTACTTC. Translating it yields CSAPRSGTSGISIQYF.

The rearrangement uses TRBV9 and TRBJ1-1; D ambiguous. Germline CDR1 reads SGDLS; CDR2 reads YYNGEE. V gave up 0 bases and J gave up 2 bases, with 5 bases separating them. This CDR3 spans 13 amino acids. The CDR3 loop reads CASSVVHNTEAFF. As DNA, the CDR3 is TGTGCCAGCAGCGTAGTTCACAACACTGAAGCTTTCTTT.

The V gene is TRBV20-1, the J gene TRBJ2-1; tentatively, D is TRBD2 (5 bases). Trimming cost V 3 bases and J 7 bases, with 10 bases left between them. The CDR3 runs 12 residues. CDR1 and CDR2 (germline): DFQATT, SNEGSKA (reference sequence). The CDR3 sequence is CSASMPGNEQFF. In DNA, the CDR3 is TGCAGTGCTAGTATGCCGGGGAATGAGCAGTTCTTC.

The chain joins TRBV6-2 or TRBV6-3 to TRBJ1-1, with a weak D call TRBD1 (5 bases). The germline V gene encodes CDR1 MNHEY and CDR2 SVGEGT. Deletions cut 5 bases from V and 1 base from J, with 8 bases between. The CDR3 loop spans 13 amino acids. CDR3 amino acids: CASSRGTNTEAFF. In DNA form, the CDR3 reads TGTGCCAGCAGTAGGGGCACGAACACTGAAGCTTTCTTT.

The V call is TRBV12-3 or TRBV12-4, the J call TRBJ1-2, with D perhaps TRBD1 (5 bases). V lost 1 base to trimming and J lost 8 bases, with 11 bases between them. The CDR3 consists of 13 residues. The CDR3 coding sequence is TGTGCCAGCAGTTTAGGGATGGGGGTCGGCTACACCTTC. Its protein product is CASSLGMGVGYTF.

The V gene is TRBV20-1, the J gene TRBJ2-1; maybe TRBD2 (6 bases). Germline CDR1 DFQATT, CDR2 SNEGSKA (reference sequence). The CDR3 runs to 17 residues. V dropped 1 base and J dropped 3 bases, with 19 bases sitting between them. The DNA of the CDR3 is TGCAGTGCTAGAGTTGCGCGGGGCTACCCAATCTACAATGAGCAGTTCTTC. This sequence encodes CSARVARGYPIYNEQFF.

The V gene is TRBV3-1, the J gene TRBJ1-2, with D perhaps TRBD1 (5 bases). Germline V gene sequence: CDR1 LGHDT, CDR2 YNNKEL (reference sequence). This CDR3 is built from 17 residues. V was pared by 0 bases and J by 0 bases, with 14 bases between. DNA for the CDR3: TGTGCCAGCAGCCAAGATGTGACAAGGGGCTCTAACTATGGCTACACCTTC. Protein sequence: CASSQDVTRGSNYGYTF.

V usage is TRBV19 and J usage is TRBJ2-7; perhaps TRBD1 as D (5 bases). Trimming stripped 7 bases from V and 5 bases from J, with 18 bases between. Germline values: CDR1 LNHDA, CDR2 SQIVND (reference sequence). This CDR3 is built from 14 residues. CDR3 DNA: TGTGCCAGTAAATTAGACAGAGTATCCGACGAGCAGTACTTC. This translates into CASKLDRVSDEQYF.

The chain has TRBV19 and TRBJ1-1; tentative D call: TRBD1 (5 bases). The germline CDR1 and CDR2 sequences are LNHDA and SQIVND (reference sequence). The length of the CDR3 is 15 residues. V lost 1 base and J 5 bases, leaving 14 bases between the germline ends. CDR3 in DNA: TGTGCCAGTAGTATAGCCCACGGGGCTGCGACTGAAGCTTTCTTT. It yields the protein CASSIAHGAATEAFF.

Only a few counts were recorded for this clonotype. Written as DNA, the CDR3 is TGTGCCAGCAGCCCAGGACATTACGAGCAGTACTTC. Translating it yields CASSPGHYEQYF. J is TRBJ2-7 and V is TRBV7-9; weak D call: TRBD1 (5 bases). CDR3 length equals 12 residues. Per the germline V gene, CDR1 is SEHNR and CDR2 is FQNEAQ (reference sequence). V lost 5 bases to trimming and J lost 4 bases, with 9 bases between them.

The chain joins TRBV4-1 to TRBJ2-4; D is ambiguous. Germline lookup yields CDR1 MGHRA and CDR2 YSYEKL. Trimming took 0 bases from V and 1 from J, leaving 16 bases between them. This CDR3 comprises 18 residues. The CDR3 loop is CASSQDYLGILAKNIQYF. DNA of the CDR3: TGCGCCAGCAGCCAAGATTATCTAGGGATTCTTGCCAAAAACATTCAGTACTTC.

The chain carries TRBV20-1 and TRBJ1-5, with D possibly TRBD1 on 5 matching bases. Germline V gene sequence: CDR1 DFQATT, CDR2 SNEGSKA (reference sequence). This CDR3 has 14 amino acids. Trimming shortened V by 6 bases and J by 4 bases, and 16 bases separated the two germline ends. The DNA of the CDR3 is TGCAGTGCGGGGAGTGGGGGTTTGAATCAGCCCCAGCATTTT. Its translation is CSAGSGGLNQPQHF.

This rearrangement joins TRBV6-5 to TRBJ2-2; D possibly corresponds to TRBD1 (5 bases). This CDR3 has 12 amino acids. Germline assignment: CDR1 MNHEY and CDR2 SVGAGI. The V and J ends lost 6 bases and 6 bases respectively, with 8 bases between them. Here the CDR3 reads CASSAGPGELFF. The CDR3 nucleotides read TGTGCCAGCAGCGCAGGGCCCGGGGAGCTGTTTTTT.